This T cell receptor (beta chain) was sequenced for a study of identical twins. A universal primer site was created by template switching, with the cDNA bearing unique molecular identifiers. One entry per CDR3 protein, called by TCRdb with MiXCR from the 5' RACE reads. This sample has 500,000 to 550,000 distinct CDR3 sequences, with around 20% found just once. General study results and limits: Zero-insertion results could be subject to partial confounding by invariant MAIT and iNKT cells.

As regards this clonotype: As yet, its antigen is unknown.

The same data also contributed to another study, on yellow fever vaccine responses in identical twins. That source adds: As reported, the vaccine T cell response of twins seemed partly convergent and partly personalized.

The sample was CD4+ T cells sorted from blood. The receptor was isolated from a woman aged 18-29 years in good health.

In DNA, the CDR3 is TGTGCCACCAGTGACCCAGTAGGGTGGGATACGCAGTATTTT. Its protein is CATSDPVGWDTQYF. V is TRBV24-1 and J is TRBJ2-3; D remains ambiguous. Germline CDR1 is KGHDR and CDR2 is SFDVKD. V was trimmed by 4 bases and J by 6 bases, leaving 13 bases between them. This CDR3 comprises 14 residues.